This T cell receptor (beta chain) emerged from a study of T cells after yellow fever vaccination. This clonotype occurred a few times. The CDR3 consists of 14 residues. V shed 6 bases and J shed 3 bases, with 14 bases lying between them. From the 5' RACE reads, TCRdb called clonotypes with MiXCR, one entry per CDR3 protein. Of under 550,000 distinct CDR3 sequences in the sample, 20% to 25% were seen once. This receptor was identified in a man between 18 and 35 years old who received the YFV17D yellow fever vaccine. The rearrangement links TRBV12-3 or TRBV12-4 to TRBJ1-1; D remains unclear. The sample was PBMCs, taken roughly 23 days after the first yellow fever vaccination. CDR3 protein: CASSSGLPYTEAFF. The CDR3 DNA is TGTGCCAGCAGCTCGGGGTTGCCATACACTGAAGCTTTCTTT.